This T cell receptor (beta chain) derives from a study of blood T cell repertoires in COVID-19. Across the study: Whether acute or convalescent, the COVID-19 samples came from the United States, Italy and Spain.

As regards this clone: The identical CDR3 is also encoded by other nucleotide sequences in the sample.

Per the original data handling: Reference gene primer amplification in the assay estimated nucleated cell counts. The method was immunoSEQ multiplex PCR; TCRdb's version includes in-frame clones alone and lacks a portion of them. The V and J calls and clone size were taken over from that table, and D and trimming were inferred from the DNA. The repertoire includes nearly 350,000 clones, about 90% of them detected once, and around 7.9% sits in the top ten. The material sequenced was peripheral blood. This receptor was obtained from a woman in her seventies with COVID-19, enrolled during active disease.

The CDR3, as DNA: TGTGCCAGCAGCTTCGGTAATTCACCCCTCCACTTT. This sequence encodes CASSFGNSPLHF. This sequence joins TRBV11-2 and TRBJ1-6; D unclear. V lost 3 bases and J 6 bases, leaving 3 bases between the germline ends. Germline CDR1 reads SGHAT; CDR2 reads FQNNGV. This CDR3 contains 12 residues.